The entry that follows covers one T cell receptor (beta chain) sequence. This entry belongs to a study of blood T cell repertoires in COVID-19. Under the authors' procedure: Reference gene primer amplification gave nucleated cell count estimates. Profiled with immunoSEQ multiplex PCR; TCRdb holds only in-frame clones, not every one. D and trimming were read from the DNA, whereas the V and J calls and clone size are those reported in that table. The table lists about 180,000 clones, 80% to 85% of them singletons. V gave up 1 base and J gave up 3 bases; unmatched junction bases: 5. Germline-derived CDR1 and CDR2 are SGHVS and FNYEAQ. The CDR3 has 15 amino acids.

V gene TRBV7-6 combines with J gene TRBJ2-7; 8 bases are shared with TRBD2. The clonotype was recovered from a woman at least 80 years old with COVID-19, enrolled during active disease. The sequenced sample was peripheral blood. The CDR3 is CASSLGAGDGYEQYF. In nucleotides, the CDR3 is TGTGCCAGCAGCTTAGGAGCGGGAGATGGCTACGAGCAGTACTTC. The full variable domain, completed using reference TRBV7-6 and TRBJ2-7, is GAGVSQSPRYKVTKRGQDVALRCDPISGHVSLYWYRQALGQGPEFLTYFNYEAQQDKSGLPNDRFSAERPEGSISTLTIQRTEQRDSAMYRCASSLGAGDGYEQYFGPGTRLTVT.